This is a list of T cell receptor beta chains from one sample in a study of T cells after yellow fever vaccination. TCRdb re-called the 5' RACE reads with MiXCR, one entry per CDR3 protein. Seen here are some 300,000 distinct CDR3 sequences, around 9.3% observed once, and the top ten hold about 3.7%. Sequences were derived from CD4+ T cells sorted from PBMCs, sampled 5 days after the yellow fever booster vaccination. All receptors derive from a man in his late teens or twenties who received the YFV17D yellow fever vaccine. Both conserved end residues are part of each CDR3. D genes are given only for firm matches. Not all rows give a size; the values are once, few, many and, for expanded clones, a class.

>TRBJ2-3|few|-|TRBV18
CASSPIAGTDTQYF
TGTGCCAGCTCACCAATTGCTGGCACAGATACGCAGTATTTT
>TRBJ2-7|few|TRBD1|TRBV20-1
CSASPYTGAGEQYF
TGCAGTGCTAGCCCGTATACAGGGGCGGGCGAGCAGTACTTC
>TRBJ1-2|-|TRBD1|TRBV5-1
CASSLGQAYYGYTF
TGCGCCAGCAGTCTCGGACAGGCCTACTATGGCTACACCTTC
>TRBJ1-2|-|-|TRBV20-1
CSANPGSGYYGYTF
TGCAGTGCTAACCCAGGGAGCGGGTACTATGGCTACACCTTC
>TRBJ1-2|few|TRBD1|TRBV29-1
CSVEDGGRGRIGYTF
TGCAGCGTTGAAGATGGAGGCAGGGGGCGAATTGGCTACACCTTC
>TRBJ2-2|few|-|TRBV19
CASSIISATGELFF
TGTGCCAGTAGTATAATAAGCGCCACCGGGGAGCTGTTTTTT
>TRBJ2-7|many|-|TRBV7-9
CASSSRGLPDPYEQYF
TGTGCCAGCAGCAGCCGGGGACTCCCCGATCCTTACGAGCAGTACTTC
>TRBJ2-3|few|TRBD2|TRBV7-2
CASSLVAGSLDTQYF
TGTGCCAGCAGCTTAGTAGCGGGGTCGTTGGATACGCAGTATTTT
>TRBJ1-2|-|TRBD1|TRBV5-6
CASSGQGRPGYTF
TGTGCCAGCAGCGGACAGGGTAGGCCTGGCTACACCTTC
>TRBJ2-2|few|-|TRBV28
CASSFGPTGELFF
TGTGCCAGCAGTTTTGGACCCACCGGGGAGCTGTTTTTT
>TRBJ2-7|-|-|TRBV18
CASSPTGDEQYF
TGTGCCAGCTCACCGACCGGGGACGAGCAGTACTTC
>TRBJ2-3|-|-|TRBV19
CASSMFEDTQYF
TGTGCCAGTAGTATGTTTGAAGATACGCAGTATTTT
>TRBJ1-2|few|-|TRBV5-4
CASSLMVGSVRGYTF
TGTGCCAGCAGCTTGATGGTGGGGAGTGTTCGTGGCTACACCTTC
>TRBJ2-5|-|-|TRBV5-1
CDCSLSQGAVSYF
TGCGACTGCAGCTTATCGCAGGGCGCGGTATCTTACTTC
>TRBJ2-2|many|TRBD2|TRBV7-2
CASRPPGLANTGELFF
TGTGCCAGCAGGCCTCCGGGACTAGCGAACACCGGGGAGCTGTTTTTT
>TRBJ1-2|few|-|TRBV6-5
CASSSHWGGGYTF
TGTGCCAGCAGTTCGCATTGGGGCGGAGGCTACACCTTC
>TRBJ2-5|-|TRBD1|TRBV20-1
CSAPNPGTGQETQYF
TGCAGTGCTCCAAACCCTGGGACAGGACAAGAGACCCAGTACTTC
>TRBJ1-1|few|-|TRBV20-1
CSASRSGMNTEAFF
TGCAGTGCTTCCCGGTCAGGGATGAACACTGAAGCTTTCTTT
>TRBJ2-3|many|-|TRBV5-6
CASSLGLGGAGNTQYF
TGTGCCAGCAGCTTAGGATTGGGGGGGGCCGGGAATACGCAGTATTTT
>TRBJ1-5|many|-|TRBV25-1
CASSEEGPNQPQHF
TGTGCCAGCAGTGAAGAGGGCCCCAATCAGCCCCAGCATTTT
>TRBJ2-1|few|-|TRBV5-1
CASSPEATYNEQFF
TGCGCCAGCAGTCCCGAGGCGACCTACAATGAGCAGTTCTTC
>TRBJ1-2|few|-|TRBV5-1
CASSFGTNYGYTF
TGCGCCAGCAGCTTCGGGACAAACTATGGCTACACCTTC
>TRBJ2-5|-|-|TRBV11-1
CASLSSRTGTQYF
TGTGCCAGCCTTTCATCCCGAACGGGGACCCAGTACTTC
>TRBJ1-5|few|-|TRBV6-5
CASSLIQGVGQPQHF
TGTGCCAGCAGTTTGATTCAGGGTGTAGGGCAGCCCCAGCATTTT
>TRBJ1-2|many|-|TRBV7-2
CASSFQAPATGYGGYTF
TGTGCCAGCAGCTTCCAAGCCCCGGCGACAGGATACGGTGGCTACACCTTC
>TRBJ2-2|few|TRBD1|TRBV5-1
CASSSGQGAAGELFF
TGCGCCAGCAGCTCGGGACAGGGGGCGGCCGGGGAGCTGTTTTTT
>TRBJ1-1|-|-|TRBV20-1
CSAPKVTTGTEAFF
TGCAGTGCCCCCAAGGTTACAACTGGGACTGAAGCTTTCTTT
>TRBJ2-3|many|-|TRBV29-1
CSVSGPGGTDTQYF
TGCAGCGTCTCTGGTCCCGGGGGCACAGATACGCAGTATTTT
>TRBJ2-3|many|-|TRBV7-2
CASSPSADTQYF
TGTGCCAGCAGCCCTAGCGCAGATACGCAGTATTTT
>TRBJ1-1|-|-|TRBV24-1
CATSDHRGFQAFF
TGTGCCACCAGTGATCATCGAGGCTTCCAAGCTTTCTTT
>TRBJ1-5|-|-|TRBV5-1
CASSPSGPQPQHF
TGCGCCAGCAGCCCGTCAGGGCCTCAGCCCCAGCATTTT
>TRBJ1-2|-|-|TRBV18
CASSETAGGYTF
TGTGCCAGCTCGGAGACAGCTGGCGGCTACACCTTC
>TRBJ2-1|few|TRBD1|TRBV12-3/TRBV12-4
CASRQDRGEFFEQFF
TGTGCCAGCAGACAAGACAGGGGTGAGTTTTTTGAGCAGTTCTTC
>TRBJ2-1|few|-|TRBV29-1
CSVEQGGKQFF
TGCAGCGTTGAGCAGGGGGGTAAGCAGTTCTTC
>TRBJ2-7|-|TRBD1|TRBV19
CASSSDRVAYEQYF
TGTGCCAGTAGTAGCGACAGGGTCGCCTACGAGCAGTACTTC
>TRBJ1-5|-|TRBD1|TRBV7-2
CASSLRGTGFNQPQHF
TGTGCCAGCAGCTTACGGGGGACAGGGTTCAATCAGCCCCAGCATTTT
>TRBJ1-5|-|-|TRBV30
CAWSFTRNQPQHF
TGTGCCTGGAGTTTCACCCGAAATCAGCCCCAGCATTTT
>TRBJ2-3|many|TRBD2|TRBV6-1
CASRSSGGASDTQYF
TGTGCCAGCAGGTCGAGCGGGGGGGCATCAGATACGCAGTATTTT
>TRBJ2-3|-|-|TRBV12-3/TRBV12-4
CASSLDITDTQYF
TGTGCCAGCAGTTTAGATATCACAGATACGCAGTATTTT
>TRBJ1-2|few|-|TRBV4-2
CASGVDPEPYYGYTF
TGTGCCAGCGGGGTCGACCCGGAACCTTACTATGGCTACACCTTC
>TRBJ1-6|few|TRBD1|TRBV5-1
CASRDSVNSPLHF
TGCGCCAGCCGGGACAGTGTCAATTCACCCCTCCACTTT
>TRBJ1-1|few|-|TRBV5-1
CASSFTWNTEAFF
TGCGCCAGCAGCTTCACATGGAACACTGAAGCTTTCTTT
>TRBJ2-7|few|TRBD2|TRBV18
CASSPSRERGDEQYF
TGTGCCAGCTCACCATCCCGGGAGCGGGGGGACGAGCAGTACTTC
>TRBJ1-1|many|-|TRBV7-8
CASSLLGDPNTEAFF
TGTGCCAGCAGCTTACTTGGGGACCCTAACACTGAAGCTTTCTTT
>TRBJ2-6|many|-|TRBV6-5
CASSYFGTSGANVLTF
TGTGCCAGCAGTTACTTCGGAACATCTGGGGCCAACGTCCTGACTTTC
>TRBJ2-1|few|TRBD2|TRBV9
CASSVELAGYNEQFF
TGTGCCAGCAGCGTAGAGTTAGCGGGGTACAATGAGCAGTTCTTC
>TRBJ2-1|many|TRBD2|TRBV5-1
CASMAGGGGSPEQFF
TGCGCCAGTATGGCCGGGGGGGGCGGTTCCCCCGAGCAGTTCTTC
>TRBJ1-1|few|-|TRBV10-3
CATPELSAFNTEAFF
TGTGCCACCCCGGAGCTTAGTGCATTTAACACTGAAGCTTTCTTT
>TRBJ2-5|-|-|TRBV7-6
CASSLARLEGASVKETQYF
TGTGCCAGCAGCTTAGCTCGCTTGGAAGGGGCAAGTGTTAAAGAGACCCAGTACTTC
>TRBJ1-1|many|-|TRBV28
CASSLNLNTEAFF
TGTGCCAGCAGTTTGAACCTGAACACTGAAGCTTTCTTT
>TRBJ1-6|few|-|TRBV6-2/TRBV6-3
CASSYQPGSGLHF
TGTGCCAGCAGTTACCAGCCGGGCTCCGGCCTCCACTTT
>TRBJ1-2|-|-|TRBV6-1
CASSEAPGGYTF
TGTGCCAGCAGTGAAGCCCCGGGAGGCTACACCTTC
>TRBJ1-6|-|-|TRBV28
CASLAGQINSPLHF
TGTGCCAGCCTGGCCGGGCAGATCAATTCACCCCTCCACTTT
>TRBJ2-5|-|-|TRBV27
CASSFLYRLETQYF
TGTGCCAGCAGTTTTCTATACAGGTTGGAGACCCAGTACTTC